This entry features one T cell receptor beta chain sequence. The authors ran a second PCR of about 7 to 11 cycles using a sample-barcoded 5' primer and a J-beta primer mix. TCRdb called the 5' RACE reads again in MiXCR, with one record for every CDR3 protein. The sample carries roughly 2 million distinct CDR3 sequences, approximately 50% recorded once. The data originate from a study of blood T cells in healthy people across ages. The CDR3 has 16 amino acids. CDR1 KGHDR and CDR2 SFDVKD come from the germline V gene. V gave up 3 bases and J gave up 3 bases; unmatched junction bases: 6. Sequences were obtained from blood. The receptor's source is a woman aged 40 to 55 in good health. The chain combines TRBV24-1 with TRBJ2-3; 9 bases are a match to TRBD1. CDR3 protein: CATSDRTGVRTDTQYF. The CDR3 bases are TGTGCCACCAGTGATCGGACAGGGGTCCGGACAGATACGCAGTATTTT.